A single sample gave rise to the 5 T cell receptor beta chains below, sequenced in a study of T cell responses to AZD1222 COVID-19 vaccine. The data were produced by immunoSEQ multiplex PCR, yet TCRdb's version contains in-frame clones alone and is incomplete. This table holds over 150,000 clones, less than 90% found once. Material: peripheral blood, obtained on day 0 of AZD1222 vaccination. These receptors came from an adult in good health.

CDR3 region: CASSLGGATNEKLFF. For the CDR3, the DNA is TGTGCCAGCAGCTTGGGTGGAGCAACTAATGAAAAACTGTTTTTT. The chain has TRBV5-4 and TRBJ1-4; D is unclear. The CDR3 contains 15 residues. The V end lost 0 bases, the J end lost 0 bases, and 6 bases lay between the germline ends. Germline CDR1 SGHNT, CDR2 YYREEE (reference sequence).

This CDR3 reads CASSQGRGVWQYF. The CDR3 region has the DNA TGTGCCAGCAGCCAAGGACGGGGCGTTTGGCAGTACTTC. V usage is TRBV3-1 (or the pseudogene TRBV3-2) and J usage is TRBJ2-7; D assignment may be TRBD1 or TRBD2 (5 bases each). CDR3 length equals 13 residues. Germline V gene lookup returns CDR1 LGHDT and CDR2 YNNKEL (reference sequence). V lost 1 base, J lost 9 bases, and 13 bases lay in between.

This clone was detected once. The rearrangement links TRBV19 to TRBJ1-5; the D gene is possibly TRBD1 (6 bases). CDR1 LNHDA and CDR2 SQIVND come from the germline V gene (reference sequence). The CDR3 is 13 amino acids. Trimming took off 7 bases at V and 5 bases at J, with 12 bases between the two ends. Written as DNA, the CDR3 is TGTGCCAGTAATCGGGGGGCGGATCAGCCCCAGCATTTT. Protein sequence: CASNRGADQPQHF.

The chain joins TRBV15 to TRBJ1-1; a weak D match, TRBD1 (5 bases). The CDR3 extends over 16 amino acids. The V and J ends lost 0 bases and 7 bases respectively, with 18 bases between them. Germline assignment: CDR1 LNHNV and CDR2 YYDKDF (reference sequence). DNA for the CDR3: TGTGCCACCAGCAGAGATTCGCAGGGCTATCCCCATGAAGCTTTCTTT. It translates to CATSRDSQGYPHEAFF. Full variable domain (rest looked up from reference TRBV15 and TRBJ1-1): DAMVIQNPRYQVTQFGKPVTLSCSQTLNHNVMYWYQQKSSQAPKLLFHYYDKDFNNEADTPDNFQSRRPNTSFCFLDIRSPGLGDTAMYLCATSRDSQGYPHEAFFGQGTRLTVV.

The CDR3, as DNA: TGTGCCAGCAGTCTCTCGGGGGGCACTGAAGCTTTCTTT. This translates into CASSLSGGTEAFF. This chain connects TRBV6-5 to TRBJ1-1; D is possibly TRBD1 (5 bases). Germline V gene data show CDR1 as MNHEY and CDR2 as SVGAGI. The length of the CDR3 is 13 residues. The germline V and J ends were trimmed by 5 bases and 4 bases, with 11 bases remaining between them.